Listed here are 5 T cell receptor beta chains from one sample, sequenced in a study of T-cell memory formation after mild COVID-19. TCRdb fed the 5' RACE reads into MiXCR, producing one record per CDR3 protein. Among about 340,000 distinct CDR3 sequences listed, 10% to 15% were seen once. Input material: PBMCs or a T cell subset sorted from them (not recorded which). The source of these receptors is a young man who had mild COVID-19 (a few samples of this study predate the infection). Cell type and time point are not known.

A few counts support this clonotype. The chain couples TRBV4-1 to TRBJ2-2, with 8 bases lining up with TRBD1. This CDR3 has 14 residues. Germline trimming cut 6 bases from V and 4 bases from J; bases unmatched to any gene: 4. Germline V gene sequence: CDR1 MGHRA, CDR2 YSYEKL. CDR3 sequence reads: CASSRQGITGELFF. In nucleotides, the CDR3 is TGCGCCAGCAGTCGACAGGGGATCACCGGGGAGCTGTTTTTT.

This clonotype was found a few times. The chain couples TRBV7-3 to TRBJ2-5; D might be TRBD1 (6 bases). V lost 8 bases, J lost 1 base, and 14 bases lay in between. The CDR3 spans 14 residues. CDR1 and CDR2 (germline): SGHTA, FQGTGA. The CDR3: CASSPTGSQETQYF. The DNA of the CDR3 is TGTGCCAGCTCCCCAACAGGGAGCCAAGAGACCCAGTACTTC. The full variable domain, completed using reference TRBV7-3 and TRBJ2-5, is GAGVSQTPSNKVTEKGKYVELRCDPISGHTALYWYRQSLGQGPEFLIYFQGTGAADDSGLPNDRFFAVRPEGSVSTLKIQRTERGDSAVYLCASSPTGSQETQYFGPGTRLLVL.

This clonotype showed up many times. The V and J genes are TRBV7-2 and TRBJ2-5, with D perhaps matching TRBD2 (5 bases). The V gene lost 2 bases and the J gene lost 5 bases, with 9 bases spanning the gap. Germline V gene data show CDR1 as SGHTA and CDR2 as FQGNSA. This CDR3 comprises 13 residues. The CDR3 loop reads CASSLTLAETQYF. The CDR3 DNA reads TGTGCCAGCAGCTTAACCCTAGCCGAGACCCAGTACTTC.

The chain uses TRBV20-1 and TRBJ2-7, with unresolved D. Trimming stripped 0 bases from V and 2 bases from J, with 11 bases between. The CDR3 covers 14 residues. Germline values: CDR1 DFQATT, CDR2 SNEGSKA (reference sequence). The CDR3: CSARDPRQTYEQYF. The CDR3 DNA is TGCAGTGCTAGAGATCCGCGGCAGACCTACGAGCAGTACTTC.

This clonotype appeared a few times. The chain recombines TRBV2 with TRBJ2-7; the match to TRBD1 covers 10 bases. CDR1 and CDR2 from the germline V gene are SNHLY and FYNNEI. The CDR3 has 14 residues. V was pared by 2 bases and J by 4 bases, with 2 bases of the junction left unmatched. Written as DNA, the CDR3 is TGTGCCAGCAGTGAACAGGGACAGGGGTACGAGCAGTACGTC. It yields the protein CASSEQGQGYEQYV.